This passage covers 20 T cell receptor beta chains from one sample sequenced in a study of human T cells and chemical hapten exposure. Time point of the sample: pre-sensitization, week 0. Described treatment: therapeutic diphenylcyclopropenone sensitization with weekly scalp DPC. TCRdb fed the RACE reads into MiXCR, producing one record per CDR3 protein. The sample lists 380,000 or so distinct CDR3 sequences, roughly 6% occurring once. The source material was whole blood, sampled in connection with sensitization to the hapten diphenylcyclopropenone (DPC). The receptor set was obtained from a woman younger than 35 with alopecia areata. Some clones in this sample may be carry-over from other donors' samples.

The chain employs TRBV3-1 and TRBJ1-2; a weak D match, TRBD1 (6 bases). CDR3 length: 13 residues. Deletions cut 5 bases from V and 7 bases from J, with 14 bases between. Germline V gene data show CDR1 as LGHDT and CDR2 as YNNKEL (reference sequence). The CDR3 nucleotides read TGTGCCAGCAGCATGCGGACAGCTATTGGCTACACCTTC. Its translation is CASSMRTAIGYTF.

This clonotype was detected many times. CDR3 sequence (DNA): TGTGCCAGCAGCTTAGACCGGATCCTTAACTATGGCTACACCTTC. It translates to CASSLDRILNYGYTF. This chain joins TRBV7-8 and TRBJ1-2; D gene uncertain. Trimming removed 1 base at V and 1 base at J, with 10 bases between. The germline gives CDR1 SGHVS, CDR2 FQNEAQ. This CDR3 region has 15 residues.

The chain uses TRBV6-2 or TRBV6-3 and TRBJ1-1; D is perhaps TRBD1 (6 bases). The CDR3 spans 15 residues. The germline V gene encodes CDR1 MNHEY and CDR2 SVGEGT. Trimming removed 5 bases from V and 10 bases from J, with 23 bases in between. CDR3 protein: CASSETGYHPYGAFF. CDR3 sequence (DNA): TGTGCCAGCAGTGAGACAGGATACCACCCTTATGGAGCTTTCTTT.

CDR3 DNA sequence: TGTGCCAGCAGTTACTCGTCTCCACAAGAGACCCAGTACTTC. As protein: CASSYSSPQETQYF. The rearrangement joins TRBV6-5 to TRBJ2-5; D remains ambiguous. The CDR3 is 14 amino acids. Germline V gene data show CDR1 as MNHEY and CDR2 as SVGAGI. V gave up 0 bases and J gave up 2 bases, with 7 bases separating them.

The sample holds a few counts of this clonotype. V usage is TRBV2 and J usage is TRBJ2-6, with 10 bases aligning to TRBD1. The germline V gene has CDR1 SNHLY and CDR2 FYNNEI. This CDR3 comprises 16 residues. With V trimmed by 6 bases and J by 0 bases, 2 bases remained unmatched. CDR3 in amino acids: CASSWDRGSGANVLTF. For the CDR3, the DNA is TGTGCCAGCAGCTGGGACAGGGGCTCTGGGGCCAACGTCCTGACTTTC.

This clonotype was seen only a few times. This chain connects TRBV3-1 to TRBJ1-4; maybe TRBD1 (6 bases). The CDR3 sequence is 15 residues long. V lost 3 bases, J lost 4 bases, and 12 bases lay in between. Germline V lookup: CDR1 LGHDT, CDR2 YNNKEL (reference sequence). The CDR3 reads CASSHRQEVNEKLFF. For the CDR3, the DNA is TGTGCCAGCAGCCACCGACAGGAGGTTAATGAAAAACTGTTTTTT.

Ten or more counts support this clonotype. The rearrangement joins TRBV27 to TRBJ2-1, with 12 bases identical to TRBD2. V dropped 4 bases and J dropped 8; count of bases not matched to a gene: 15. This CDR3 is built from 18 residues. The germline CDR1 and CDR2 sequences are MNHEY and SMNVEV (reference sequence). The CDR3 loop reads CASSYNGPRLAGVDEQFF. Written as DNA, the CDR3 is TGTGCCAGCAGTTACAACGGGCCCCGACTAGCGGGGGTCGATGAGCAGTTCTTC.

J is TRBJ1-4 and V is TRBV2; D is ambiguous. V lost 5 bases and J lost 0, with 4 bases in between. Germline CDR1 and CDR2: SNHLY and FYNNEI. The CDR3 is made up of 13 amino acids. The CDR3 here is CASSQSTNEKLFF. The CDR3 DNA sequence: TGTGCCAGCAGTCAGTCAACTAATGAAAAACTGTTTTTT.

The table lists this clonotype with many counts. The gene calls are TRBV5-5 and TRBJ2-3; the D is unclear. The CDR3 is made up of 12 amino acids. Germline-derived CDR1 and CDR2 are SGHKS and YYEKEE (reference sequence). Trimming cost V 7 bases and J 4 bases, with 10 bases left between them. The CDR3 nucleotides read TGTGCCAGCGGGCCAGCTCCAGATACGCAGTATTTT. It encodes CASGPAPDTQYF.

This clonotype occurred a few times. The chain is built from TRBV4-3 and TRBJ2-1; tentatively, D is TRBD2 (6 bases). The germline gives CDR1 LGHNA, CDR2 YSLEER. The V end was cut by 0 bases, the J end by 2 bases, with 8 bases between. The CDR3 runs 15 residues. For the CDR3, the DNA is TGCGCCAGCAGCCAAGATGCGGGGCCCTACAATGAGCAGTTCTTC. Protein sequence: CASSQDAGPYNEQFF.

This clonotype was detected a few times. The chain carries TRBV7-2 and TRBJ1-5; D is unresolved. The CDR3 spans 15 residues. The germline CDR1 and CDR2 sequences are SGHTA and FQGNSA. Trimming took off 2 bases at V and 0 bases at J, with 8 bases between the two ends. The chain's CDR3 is CASSLRAASNQPQHF. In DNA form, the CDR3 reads TGTGCCAGCAGCTTAAGGGCAGCTAGCAATCAGCCCCAGCATTTT.

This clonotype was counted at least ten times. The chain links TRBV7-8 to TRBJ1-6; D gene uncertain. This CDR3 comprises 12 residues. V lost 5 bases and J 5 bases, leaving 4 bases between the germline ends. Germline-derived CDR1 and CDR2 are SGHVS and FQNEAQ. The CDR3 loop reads CASSPDNSPLHF. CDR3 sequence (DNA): TGTGCCAGCAGCCCCGATAATTCACCCCTCCACTTT. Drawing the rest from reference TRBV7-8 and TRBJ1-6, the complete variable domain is GAGVSQSPRYKVAKRGQDVALRCDPISGHVSLFWYQQALGQGPEFLTYFQNEAQLDKSGLPSDRFFAERPEGSVSTLKIQRTQQEDSAVYLCASSPDNSPLHFGNGTRLTVT.

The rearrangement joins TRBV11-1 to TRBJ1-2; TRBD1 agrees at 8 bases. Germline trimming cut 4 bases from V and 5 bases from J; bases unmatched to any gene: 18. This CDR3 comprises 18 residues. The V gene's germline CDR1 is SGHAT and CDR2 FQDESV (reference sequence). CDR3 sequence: CASSSIIGTGDDPYGYTF. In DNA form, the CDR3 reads TGTGCCAGCAGCTCAATCATCGGGACAGGTGACGACCCTTATGGCTACACCTTC.

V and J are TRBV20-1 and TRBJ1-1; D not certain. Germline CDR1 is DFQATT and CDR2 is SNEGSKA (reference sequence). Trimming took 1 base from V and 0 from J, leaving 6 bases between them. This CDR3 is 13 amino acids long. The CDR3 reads CSARAEMNTEAFF. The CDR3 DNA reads TGCAGTGCTAGAGCCGAAATGAACACTGAAGCTTTCTTT.

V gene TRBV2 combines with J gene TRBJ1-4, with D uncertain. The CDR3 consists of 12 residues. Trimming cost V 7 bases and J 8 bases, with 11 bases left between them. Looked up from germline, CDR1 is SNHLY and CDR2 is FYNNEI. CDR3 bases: TGTGCCAGCAAGAGAGGCCTCGAAAAACTGTTTTTT. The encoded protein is CASKRGLEKLFF.

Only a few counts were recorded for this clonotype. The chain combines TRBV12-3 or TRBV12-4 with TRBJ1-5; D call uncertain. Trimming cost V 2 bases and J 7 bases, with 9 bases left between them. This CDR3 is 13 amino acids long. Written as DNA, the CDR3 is TGTGCCAGCAGTTTAAGAAGGTCACAGCCCCAGCATTTT. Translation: CASSLRRSQPQHF.

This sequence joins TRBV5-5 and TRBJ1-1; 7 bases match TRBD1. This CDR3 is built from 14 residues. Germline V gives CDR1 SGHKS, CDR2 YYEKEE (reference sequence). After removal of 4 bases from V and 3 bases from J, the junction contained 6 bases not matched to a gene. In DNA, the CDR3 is TGTGCCAGCAGCGAATGGACAGGTGACACTGAAGCTTTCTTT. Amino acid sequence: CASSEWTGDTEAFF. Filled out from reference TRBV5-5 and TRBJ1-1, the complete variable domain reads DAGVTQSPTHLIKTRGQQVTLRCSPISGHKSVSWYQQVLGQGPQFIFQYYEKEERGRGNFPDRFSARQFPNYSSELNVNALLLGDSALYLCASSEWTGDTEAFFGQGTRLTVV.

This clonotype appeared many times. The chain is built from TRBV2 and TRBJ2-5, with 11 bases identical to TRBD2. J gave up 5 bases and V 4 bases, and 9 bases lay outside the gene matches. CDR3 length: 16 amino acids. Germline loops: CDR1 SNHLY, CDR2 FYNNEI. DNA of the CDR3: TGTGCCAGCAGTGTGGGTAGCGGGGGGGCGGTGGAGACCCAGTACTTC. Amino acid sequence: CASSVGSGGAVETQYF.

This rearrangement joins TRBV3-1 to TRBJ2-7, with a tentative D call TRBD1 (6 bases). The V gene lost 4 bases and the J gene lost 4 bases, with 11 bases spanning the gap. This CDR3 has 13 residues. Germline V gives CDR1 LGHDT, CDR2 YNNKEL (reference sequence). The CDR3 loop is CASSPQQGYEQYF. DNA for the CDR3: TGTGCCAGCAGCCCCCAGCAGGGGTACGAGCAGTACTTC.

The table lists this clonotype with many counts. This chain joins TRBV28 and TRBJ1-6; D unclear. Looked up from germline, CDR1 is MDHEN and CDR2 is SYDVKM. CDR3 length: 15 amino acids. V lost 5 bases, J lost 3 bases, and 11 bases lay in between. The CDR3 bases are TGTGCCAGCAGTCCGCTCGACAACTATAATTCACCCCTCCACTTT. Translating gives CASSPLDNYNSPLHF.